The 21 T cell receptor beta chains listed next were all sequenced from one sample in a study of Ad26.COV2.S vaccination and SARS-CoV-2 variants. The treatment is: 15 to 20 received Ad26.COV2.S at low or high dose, single or two shots; about 5 received placebo; per-sample allocation not given. Specimens were obtained on day 63 following the first vaccine or placebo injection. Using immunoSEQ multiplex PCR, the repertoire was profiled, and TCRdb retains in-frame clones only, with some absent. The repertoire holds hundreds of thousands of clones, with roughly 90% as singletons. The sequenced sample was peripheral blood, obtained in a trial of Ad26.COV2.S vaccine versus placebo. Receptor source: a person aged 18-60 years who received the Ad26.COV2.S COVID-19 vaccine or a placebo.

The CDR3 is CASSLGQRYEQYF. CDR3 DNA sequence: TGTGCCAGCAGCTTGGGGCAACGCTACGAGCAGTACTTC. The chain combines TRBV5-5 with TRBJ2-7; D is uncertain. CDR1 and CDR2 (germline): SGHKS, YYEKEE (reference sequence). V lost 0 bases and J lost 3, with 7 bases in between. This CDR3 region has 13 residues.

This chain joins TRBV11-3 and TRBJ2-3; D perhaps matches TRBD1 (5 bases). The CDR3 consists of 15 residues. CDR1 SGHNT and CDR2 YENEEA come from the germline V gene. V lost 5 bases, J lost 2 bases, and 14 bases lay in between. CDR3 protein: CASSRTPEFTDTQYF. In DNA form, the CDR3 reads TGTGCCAGCAGCCGGACACCCGAATTCACAGATACGCAGTATTTT.

This clone appeared a single time. V gene TRBV5-5 combines with J gene TRBJ1-5, with a weak D call TRBD1 (5 bases). V lost 0 bases to trimming and J lost 1 base, with 8 bases between them. Germline lookup yields CDR1 SGHKS and CDR2 YYEKEE (reference sequence). The CDR3 is 15 residues long. The CDR3 DNA reads as TGTGCCAGCAGCTTGGCAGGGATGAGCAATCAGCCCCAGCATTTT. Protein: CASSLAGMSNQPQHF.

The chain joins TRBV19 to TRBJ2-4; D unresolved. Trimming pared 5 bases from V and 0 bases from J, leaving 5 bases between. CDR1 is LNHDA, CDR2 SQIVND, per germline (reference sequence). This CDR3 is 13 amino acids long. CDR3 in amino acids: CASSAVAKNIQYF. Here the CDR3 DNA reads TGTGCCAGTAGTGCTGTAGCCAAAAACATTCAGTACTTC.

The chain combines TRBV20-1 with TRBJ2-1; D is undetermined. There are 16 residues in the CDR3. Germline CDR1 and CDR2: DFQATT and SNEGSKA (reference sequence). V was clipped by 3 bases and J by 0 bases, with 15 bases between them. The CDR3 reads CSASGNADSSYNEQFF. The CDR3 DNA is TGCAGTGCTAGTGGTAATGCGGATAGCTCCTACAATGAGCAGTTCTTC.

The genes are TRBV10-2 and TRBJ1-1; D gene ambiguous. CDR3 size: 13 residues. The germline V gene has CDR1 WSHSY and CDR2 SAAADI. Trimming took off 7 bases at V and 7 bases at J, with 16 bases between the two ends. The DNA for the CDR3 is TGCGCCAGCACCGGAGGACTGACGGATGAAGCTTTCTTT. Residues: CASTGGLTDEAFF.

Here the CDR3 DNA reads TGTGCCAGCTCACCATCTTGGGGAGATGAAAAACTGTTTTTT. Amino acids: CASSPSWGDEKLFF. The V gene is TRBV18, the J gene TRBJ1-4; D unclear. CDR1 is KGHSH, CDR2 LQKENI, per germline. V was shortened by 2 bases and J by 6 bases, with 10 bases between the two germline ends. The CDR3 has 14 amino acids.

The V call is TRBV3-1 (or the pseudogene TRBV3-2), the J call TRBJ2-7, with 13 bases identical to TRBD2. Per germline, CDR1 LGHDT and CDR2 YNNKEL (reference sequence). The CDR3 has 15 residues. With 6 bases clipped from V and 0 bases from J, the junction kept 2 bases outside the gene matches. The CDR3 sequence is CASSRTSGSSYEQYF. CDR3 DNA sequence: TGTGCCAGCAGTCGGACTAGCGGGAGCTCCTACGAGCAGTACTTC.

The chain combines TRBV7-6 with TRBJ1-1, with a weak D call TRBD1 (5 bases). This CDR3 has 12 residues. Germline V gene sequence: CDR1 SGHVS, CDR2 FNYEAQ. The V and J ends lost 0 bases and 8 bases respectively, with 7 bases between them. The CDR3 DNA follows: TGTGCCAGCAGCTTAGCGGGGGAGGAAGCTTTCTTT. Protein product: CASSLAGEEAFF.

The chain employs TRBV30 and TRBJ2-1, with TRBD2 matching over 10 bases. Germline V gene data show CDR1 as GTSNPN and CDR2 as SVGIG (reference sequence). The CDR3 spans 16 residues. The V segment lost 2 bases and the J segment 4 bases; nucleotides outside the gene matches: 8. CDR3 coding DNA: TGTGCCTGGAGTCCTCCGGGACTAGCGTTATACAATGAGCAGTTCTTC. Its protein product is CAWSPPGLALYNEQFF.

In this sample, this clone turned up once. The gene calls are TRBV6-5 and TRBJ1-1; tentatively, D is TRBD1 (6 bases). Germline lookup yields CDR1 MNHEY and CDR2 SVGAGI. The length of the CDR3 is 13 residues. V was clipped by 0 bases and J by 9 bases, with 11 bases between them. The CDR3: CASSYSGGRKAFF. The CDR3, as DNA: TGTGCCAGCAGTTACTCTGGGGGGCGAAAAGCTTTCTTT.

The rearrangement links TRBV7-6 to TRBJ1-1, with D unclear. This CDR3 contains 14 residues. Germline assignment: CDR1 SGHVS and CDR2 FNYEAQ. With 7 bases removed from V and 0 bases from J, the gap between germline ends came to 12 bases. CDR3 residues: CASIPGVLNTEAFF. CDR3 bases: TGTGCCAGCATTCCCGGTGTATTGAACACTGAAGCTTTCTTT.

The chain employs TRBV3-1 (or the pseudogene TRBV3-2) and TRBJ1-6; TRBD1 matches at 7 bases. Losses at the gene ends were 1 base for V and 8 bases for J; bases not matched to a gene: 8. Germline CDR1 and CDR2: LGHDT and YNNKEL (reference sequence). The CDR3 has 16 residues. CDR3 nucleotide sequence: TGTGCCAGCAGCCAAGGTGAGGGGGCAGTTGATTCACCCCTCCACTTT. The encoded protein is CASSQGEGAVDSPLHF.

CDR3 sequence: CASSPGLSKSYEQYF. The CDR3 region has the DNA TGTGCCAGCAGCCCGGGGTTGTCCAAATCCTACGAGCAGTACTTC. V usage is TRBV7-9 and J usage is TRBJ2-7; possibly TRBD2 for D (5 bases). The CDR3 runs 15 residues. Trimming cost V 5 bases and J 1 base, with 15 bases left between them. Germline CDR1 reads SEHNR; CDR2 reads FQNEAQ (reference sequence).

J is TRBJ2-7 and V is TRBV18; D possibly matches TRBD1 or TRBD2 (6 bases each). V lost 6 bases, J lost 1 base, and 19 bases lay in between. The CDR3 contains 16 residues. Germline values: CDR1 KGHSH, CDR2 LQKENI. CDR3 DNA: TGTGCCAGCTCCCAAGGGGGGTTTGGCAGGTCCTACGAGCAGTACTTC. It codes for CASSQGGFGRSYEQYF.

V is TRBV7-8 and J is TRBJ1-3; D gene unclear. Trimming left V 3 bases short and J 2 bases short, with 8 bases between. The CDR3 sequence is 14 residues long. Germline values: CDR1 SGHVS, CDR2 FQNEAQ. The CDR3 DNA follows: TGTGCCAGCAGCTTCGCCGGGCCTGGAAACACCATATATTTT. Amino acids: CASSFAGPGNTIYF.

The chain recombines TRBV6-5 with TRBJ2-1, with a possible D match to TRBD1 (6 bases). Trimming removed 9 bases at V and 2 bases at J, with 14 bases between. The germline gives CDR1 MNHEY, CDR2 SVGAGI. There are 14 residues in the CDR3. The CDR3 nucleotides are TGTGCCAGTTGGGGCAGGGGCCCCTACAATGAGCAGTTCTTC. It codes for CASWGRGPYNEQFF.

Here the CDR3 DNA reads TGTGCCAGCAGCTCTGGGGGGCGCGACACTGAAGCTTTCTTT. Its translation is CASSSGGRDTEAFF. The chain recombines TRBV7-6 with TRBJ1-1; D may be TRBD1 (6 bases). The CDR3 length is 14 residues. Trimming removed 4 bases at V and 3 bases at J, with 12 bases between. CDR1 and CDR2 (germline): SGHVS, FNYEAQ.

Only one count was recorded for this clone. This chain uses TRBV10-3 with TRBJ2-5; D possibly corresponds to TRBD1 (6 bases). V was pared by 6 bases and J by 5 bases, with 13 bases between. The CDR3 has 13 amino acids. Germline values: CDR1 ENHRY, CDR2 SYGVKD. This chain's CDR3 is CAISTTGPETQYF. The CDR3 DNA reads TGTGCCATCAGCACTACAGGGCCGGAGACCCAGTACTTC.

The chain employs TRBV6-1 and TRBJ1-2; 11 bases align to TRBD1. The germline gives CDR1 MNHNS, CDR2 SASEGT. V was clipped by 4 bases and J by 1 base; unmatched bases: 11. This CDR3 has 18 amino acids. The CDR3 loop is CASSGPRGQGAVNYGYTF. CDR3 nucleotides: TGTGCCAGCAGTGGGCCGCGTGGACAGGGGGCTGTTAACTATGGCTACACCTTC.

This clone came up a few times. The chain combines TRBV25-1 with TRBJ1-6; no clear D gene. The germline V gene has CDR1 MGHDK and CDR2 SYGVNS. The CDR3 spans 14 residues. V was shortened by 2 bases and J by 4 bases, with 6 bases between the two germline ends. The CDR3 here is CASSEPGYNSPLHF. The CDR3 DNA is TGTGCCAGCAGTGAACCCGGGTATAATTCACCCCTCCACTTT.